One sample yielded the 11 T cell receptor beta chains listed below, sequenced in a study of blood T cell repertoires in COVID-19. The table came from immunoSEQ multiplex PCR; TCRdb's copy has only in-frame clones and leaves some out. The sample lists 650,000 to 800,000 clones; 70% to 90% were seen once. Sequencing was carried out using peripheral blood. Every receptor here comes from a woman between 18 and 29 years old with acute or convalescent COVID-19.

The V and J genes are TRBV2 and TRBJ1-6; D perhaps matches TRBD1 (5 bases). V lost 6 bases to trimming and J lost 10 bases, with 13 bases between them. The length of the CDR3 is 13 residues. The germline V gene has CDR1 SNHLY and CDR2 FYNNEI. CDR3 loop: CASSGRARSPLHF. The CDR3 coding sequence is TGTGCCAGCAGCGGCAGGGCCAGATCACCCCTCCACTTT.

This clone was counted once. The chain couples TRBV5-1 to TRBJ1-6, with TRBD1 as a possible D gene (6 bases). Germline assignment: CDR1 SGHRS and CDR2 YFSETQ. This CDR3 is built from 18 residues. The ends were cut back, 2 bases at V and 4 bases at J, with 19 bases in the middle. The CDR3 is CASSFGGQINAYNSPLHF. In DNA, the CDR3 is TGCGCCAGCAGCTTCGGCGGACAGATCAATGCGTATAATTCACCCCTCCACTTT. Variable domain in full (rest from reference TRBV5-1 and TRBJ1-6): KAGVTQTPRYLIKTRGQQVTLSCSPISGHRSVSWYQQTPGQGLQFLFEYFSETQRNKGNFPGRFSGRQFSNSRSEMNVSTLELGDSALYLCASSFGGQINAYNSPLHFGNGTRLTVT.

This sequence joins TRBV28 and TRBJ1-5; D might be TRBD1 (6 bases). Trimming removed 11 bases from V and 1 base from J, with 12 bases in between. This CDR3 contains 13 residues. Germline CDR1 MDHEN, CDR2 SYDVKM. CDR3 bases: TGTGCCGGGGGGGGGCGGAGCAATCAGCCCCAGCATTTT. Its protein product is CAGGGRSNQPQHF.

The chain recombines TRBV9 with TRBJ1-3, with TRBD1 matching 7 bases. The V gene end was trimmed by 4 bases and the J gene end by 0 bases; junction bases not matched to a gene: 4. Germline CDR1 reads SGDLS; CDR2 reads YYNGEE. The CDR3 length is 15 residues. CDR3 sequence: CASSIGTASGNTIYF. The CDR3 DNA sequence: TGTGCCAGCAGCATCGGGACAGCCTCTGGAAACACCATATATTTT.

This chain uses TRBV5-6 with TRBJ2-6; the D gene is possibly TRBD2 (6 bases). This CDR3 has 17 residues. V was trimmed by 9 bases and J by 0 bases, leaving 19 bases between them. Germline values: CDR1 SGHDT, CDR2 YYEEEE. The CDR3, as DNA: TGTGCCACCCAAACGGGACTTCTAAACTCTGGGGCCAACGTCCTGACTTTC. Protein product: CATQTGLLNSGANVLTF.

This clone appeared a single time. The chain uses TRBV7-6 and TRBJ2-1, with TRBD1 identical over 9 bases. The CDR3 extends over 15 amino acids. Trimming cost V 5 bases and J 2 bases; bases outside gene matches: 4. The germline gives CDR1 SGHVS, CDR2 FNYEAQ. CDR3 amino acids: CASSGGQGAYNEQFF. The CDR3 nucleotides are TGTGCCAGCAGCGGGGGACAGGGTGCCTACAATGAGCAGTTCTTC.

The rearrangement uses TRBV21-1 and TRBJ2-7; the listed D gene, TRBD1, was not tested against the DNA. TRBV21-1 is a pseudogene locus. CDR3 size: 14 residues. The CDR3 nucleotides are TGTGCCAGCAGCAAAGGTGCGACAGGGGACGAGCAGTACTTC. It yields the protein CASSKGATGDEQYF.

The rearrangement joins TRBV6-6 to TRBJ2-2; unclear D gene. V was clipped by 6 bases and J by 6 bases, with 11 bases between them. The CDR3 contains 13 residues. Germline loops: CDR1 MNHNY, CDR2 SVGAGI (reference sequence). CDR3 residues: CASSSTLAGELFF. CDR3 in DNA: TGTGCCAGCAGCAGTACGCTTGCCGGGGAGCTGTTTTTT.

The J gene is TRBJ1-3, the V gene TRBV14, with TRBD1 matching over 7 bases. The germline V gene encodes CDR1 SGHDN and CDR2 FVKESK. Germline trimming cut 2 bases from V and 7 bases from J; bases unmatched to any gene: 11. The CDR3 covers 16 residues. The CDR3 loop is CASSQKTGSISNTIYF. The CDR3 DNA sequence: TGTGCCAGCAGCCAAAAGACAGGGAGTATTTCGAACACCATATATTTT.

The V call is TRBV27, the J call TRBJ1-2; D is possibly TRBD1 (5 bases). The V end was cut by 6 bases, the J end by 4 bases, with 18 bases between. The length of the CDR3 is 15 residues. Germline V lookup: CDR1 MNHEY, CDR2 SMNVEV (reference sequence). The CDR3, as DNA: TGTGCCAGCAGCACAGGACGGGGGAAGGGCTATGGCTACACCTTC. Its translation: CASSTGRGKGYGYTF.

The chain carries TRBV7-9 and TRBJ1-1; D remains ambiguous. The CDR3 has 14 amino acids. Germline V gives CDR1 SEHNR, CDR2 FQNEAQ (reference sequence). Trimming left V 0 bases short and J 4 bases short, with 9 bases between. The CDR3 here is CASSLAFGPTEAFF. The CDR3 bases are TGTGCCAGCAGCTTAGCGTTTGGGCCCACTGAAGCTTTCTTT.